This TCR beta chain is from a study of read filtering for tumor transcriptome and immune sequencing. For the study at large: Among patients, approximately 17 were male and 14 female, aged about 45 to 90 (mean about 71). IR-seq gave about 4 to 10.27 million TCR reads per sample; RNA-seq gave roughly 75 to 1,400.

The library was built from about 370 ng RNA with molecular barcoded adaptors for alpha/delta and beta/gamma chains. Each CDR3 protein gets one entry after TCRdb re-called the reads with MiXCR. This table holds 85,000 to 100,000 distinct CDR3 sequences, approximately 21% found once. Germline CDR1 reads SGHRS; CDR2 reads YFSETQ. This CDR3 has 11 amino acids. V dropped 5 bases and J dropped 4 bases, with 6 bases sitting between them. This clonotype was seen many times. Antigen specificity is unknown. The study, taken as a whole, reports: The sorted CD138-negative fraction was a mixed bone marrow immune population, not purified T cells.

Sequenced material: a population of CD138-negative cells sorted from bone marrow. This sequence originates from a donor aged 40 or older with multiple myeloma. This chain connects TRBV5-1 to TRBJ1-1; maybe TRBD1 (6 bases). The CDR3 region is CASRGGTEAFF. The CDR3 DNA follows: TGCGCCAGCAGAGGGGGCACTGAAGCTTTCTTT.